The present T cell receptor (beta chain) was sequenced within a study of spatial heterogeneity in lung cancer. General study results and limits: Ubiquitous expanded tumor TCRs were observed in blood more at resection than follow-up.

Carried by each TCR cDNA molecule was a unique molecular identifier. TCRdb reprocessed the 5' RACE reads via MiXCR and lists one record per CDR3 protein. The sample consists of around 60,000 distinct CDR3 sequences, approximately 8.9% of them appearing once. Described time point: sample taken at primary tumor resection. Whole RNA came from tumor, nontumor lung or frozen PBMC and was sequenced without being sorted. Per the germline V gene, CDR1 is MDHEN and CDR2 is SYDVKM. The V end lost 8 bases, the J end lost 8 bases, and 18 bases lay between the germline ends. The CDR3 is made up of 14 amino acids. This clonotype was seen only a few times. Its antigen is as yet unknown.

The sequences come from PBMCs, collected at surgery. This sequence originates from a female donor with early-stage non-small cell lung cancer. This chain joins TRBV28 and TRBJ1-4, with TRBD1 as a possible D gene (5 bases). CDR3 DNA sequence: TGTGCCAGCGGAAAAGGTGGGGGATTGGAAAAACTGTTTTTT. Amino acids: CASGKGGGLEKLFF.